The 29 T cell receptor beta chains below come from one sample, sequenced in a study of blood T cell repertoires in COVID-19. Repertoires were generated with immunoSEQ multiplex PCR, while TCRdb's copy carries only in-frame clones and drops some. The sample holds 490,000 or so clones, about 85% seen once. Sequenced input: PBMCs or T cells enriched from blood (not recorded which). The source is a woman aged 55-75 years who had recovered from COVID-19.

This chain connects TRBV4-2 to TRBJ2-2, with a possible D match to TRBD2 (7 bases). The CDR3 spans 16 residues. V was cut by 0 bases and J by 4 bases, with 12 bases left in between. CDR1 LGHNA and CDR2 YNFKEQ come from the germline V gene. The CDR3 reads CASSQEGGPGTGELFF. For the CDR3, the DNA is TGTGCCAGCAGCCAAGAGGGGGGGCCGGGCACCGGGGAGCTGTTTTTT.

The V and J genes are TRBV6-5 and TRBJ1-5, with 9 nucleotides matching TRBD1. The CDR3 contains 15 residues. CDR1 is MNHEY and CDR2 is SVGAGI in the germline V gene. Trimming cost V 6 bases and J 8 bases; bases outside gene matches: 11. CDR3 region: CASRPGTGFQEPQHF. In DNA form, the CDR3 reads TGTGCCAGCAGGCCCGGGACAGGGTTTCAGGAGCCCCAGCATTTT.

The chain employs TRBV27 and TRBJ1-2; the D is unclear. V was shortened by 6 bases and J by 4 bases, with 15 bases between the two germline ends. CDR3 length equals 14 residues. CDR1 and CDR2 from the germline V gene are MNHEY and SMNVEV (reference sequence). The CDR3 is CASSPRPDSYGYTF. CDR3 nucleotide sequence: TGTGCCAGCAGCCCCCGACCGGACTCCTATGGCTACACCTTC.

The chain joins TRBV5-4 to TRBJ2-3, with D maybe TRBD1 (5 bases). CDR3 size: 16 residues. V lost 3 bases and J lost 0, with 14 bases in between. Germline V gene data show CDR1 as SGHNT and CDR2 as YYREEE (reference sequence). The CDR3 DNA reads TGTGCCAGCAGCTCAACGACAGCCGCTAGCACAGATACGCAGTATTTT. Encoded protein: CASSSTTAASTDTQYF.

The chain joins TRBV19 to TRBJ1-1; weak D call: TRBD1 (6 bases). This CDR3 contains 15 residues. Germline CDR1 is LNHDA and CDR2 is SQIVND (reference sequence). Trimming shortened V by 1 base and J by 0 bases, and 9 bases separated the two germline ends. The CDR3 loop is CASSIGDNMNTEAFF. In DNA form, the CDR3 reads TGTGCCAGTAGTATAGGGGACAACATGAACACTGAAGCTTTCTTT. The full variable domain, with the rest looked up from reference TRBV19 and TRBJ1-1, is DGGITQSPKYLFRKEGQNVTLSCEQNLNHDAMYWYRQDPGQGLRLIYYSQIVNDFQKGDIAEGYSVSREKKESFPLTVTSAQKNPTAFYLCASSIGDNMNTEAFFGQGTRLTVV.

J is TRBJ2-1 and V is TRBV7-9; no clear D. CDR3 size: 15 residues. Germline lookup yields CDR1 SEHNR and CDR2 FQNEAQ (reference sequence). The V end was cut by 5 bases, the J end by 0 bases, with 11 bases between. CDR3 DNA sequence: TGTGCCAGCAGCCTCTTTCTAACCTCCTACAATGAGCAGTTCTTC. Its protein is CASSLFLTSYNEQFF.

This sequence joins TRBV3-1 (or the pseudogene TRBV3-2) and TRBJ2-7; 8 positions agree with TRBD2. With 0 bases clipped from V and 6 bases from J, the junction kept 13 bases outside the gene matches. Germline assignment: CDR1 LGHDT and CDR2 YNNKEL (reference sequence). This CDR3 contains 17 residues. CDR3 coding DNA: TGTGCCAGCAGCCAAGAGAGTGTCCGGGGGGGCCTCGGCGAGCAGTACTTC. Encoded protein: CASSQESVRGGLGEQYF.

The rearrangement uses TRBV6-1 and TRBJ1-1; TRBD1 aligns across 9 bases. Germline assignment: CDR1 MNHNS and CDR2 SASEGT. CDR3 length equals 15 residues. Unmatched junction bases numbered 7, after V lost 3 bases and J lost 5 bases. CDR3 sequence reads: CASSELTGGRTEAFF. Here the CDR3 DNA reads TGTGCCAGCAGTGAGCTGACAGGGGGGCGAACTGAAGCTTTCTTT.

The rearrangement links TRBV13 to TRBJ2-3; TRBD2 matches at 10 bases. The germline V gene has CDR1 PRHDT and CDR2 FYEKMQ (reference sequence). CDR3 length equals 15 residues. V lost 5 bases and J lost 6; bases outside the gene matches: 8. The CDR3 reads CASSPTGLAVDTQYF. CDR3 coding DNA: TGTGCCAGCAGCCCTACTGGACTAGCGGTTGATACGCAGTATTTT.

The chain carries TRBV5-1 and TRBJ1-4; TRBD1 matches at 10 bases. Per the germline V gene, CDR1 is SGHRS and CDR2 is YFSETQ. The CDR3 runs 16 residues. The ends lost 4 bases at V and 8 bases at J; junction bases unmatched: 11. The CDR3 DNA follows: TGCGCCAGCAGCCCCGAACCGACAGGGGGCAGGGAAAAACTGTTTTTT. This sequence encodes CASSPEPTGGREKLFF.

DNA of the CDR3: TGTGCCACCAGTGATACCTCAGGGGCCTCAGCGAAGCAGTACTTC. Translation: CATSDTSGASAKQYF. This chain joins TRBV24-1 and TRBJ2-7; the D gene is possibly TRBD1 (6 bases). The CDR3 is made up of 15 amino acids. V gave up 3 bases and J gave up 8 bases, with 19 bases separating them. The germline V gene encodes CDR1 KGHDR and CDR2 SFDVKD.

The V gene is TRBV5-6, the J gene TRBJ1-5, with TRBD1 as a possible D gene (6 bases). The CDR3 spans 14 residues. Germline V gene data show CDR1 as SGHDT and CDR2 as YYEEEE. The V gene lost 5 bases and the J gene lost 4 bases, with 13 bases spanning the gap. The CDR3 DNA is TGTGCCAGCAGTCCCAGACAGGAAAATCAGCCCCAGCATTTT. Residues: CASSPRQENQPQHF.

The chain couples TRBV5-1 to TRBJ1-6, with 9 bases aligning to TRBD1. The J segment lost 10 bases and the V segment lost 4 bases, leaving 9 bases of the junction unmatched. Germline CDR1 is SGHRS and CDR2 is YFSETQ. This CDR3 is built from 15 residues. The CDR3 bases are TGCGCCAGCAGCCTCAGACAGGGGGGTTGGTCACCCCTCCACTTT. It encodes CASSLRQGGWSPLHF.

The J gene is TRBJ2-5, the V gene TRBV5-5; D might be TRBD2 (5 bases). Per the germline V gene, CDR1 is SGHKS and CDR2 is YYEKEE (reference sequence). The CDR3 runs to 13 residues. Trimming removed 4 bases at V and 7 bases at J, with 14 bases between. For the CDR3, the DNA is TGTGCCAGCAGCCCAGAACCCGAGGGGACCCAGTACTTC. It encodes CASSPEPEGTQYF.

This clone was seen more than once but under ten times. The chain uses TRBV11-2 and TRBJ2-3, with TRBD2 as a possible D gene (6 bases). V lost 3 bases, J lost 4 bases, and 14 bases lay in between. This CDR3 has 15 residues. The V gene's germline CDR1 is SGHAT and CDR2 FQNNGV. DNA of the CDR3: TGTGCCAGCAGCTTTTTCGGCGGGGCCCCAGATACGCAGTATTTT. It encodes CASSFFGGAPDTQYF.

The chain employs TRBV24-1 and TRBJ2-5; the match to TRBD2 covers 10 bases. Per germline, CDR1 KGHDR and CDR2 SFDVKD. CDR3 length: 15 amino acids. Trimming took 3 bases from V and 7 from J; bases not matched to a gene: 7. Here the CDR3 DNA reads TGTGCCACCAGTGATCCCCGGACTAGCGGAGGGACCCAGTACTTC. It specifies CATSDPRTSGGTQYF.

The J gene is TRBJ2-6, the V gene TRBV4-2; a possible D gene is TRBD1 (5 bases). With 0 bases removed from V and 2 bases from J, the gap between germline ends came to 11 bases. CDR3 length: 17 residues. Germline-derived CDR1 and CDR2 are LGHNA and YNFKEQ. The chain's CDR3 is CASSQDLRGAGANVLTF. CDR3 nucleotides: TGTGCCAGCAGCCAAGATTTAAGGGGCGCTGGGGCCAACGTCCTGACTTTC.

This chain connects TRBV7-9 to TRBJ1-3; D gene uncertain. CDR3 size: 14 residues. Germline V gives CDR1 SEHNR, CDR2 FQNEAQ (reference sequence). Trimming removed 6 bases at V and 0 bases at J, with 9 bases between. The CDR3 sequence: CASSERSSGNTIYF. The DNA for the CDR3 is TGTGCCAGCAGTGAACGGAGCTCTGGAAACACCATATATTTT. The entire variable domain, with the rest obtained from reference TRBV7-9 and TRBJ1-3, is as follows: DTGVSQNPRHKITKRGQNVTFRCDPISEHNRLYWYRQTLGQGPEFLTYFQNEAQLEKSRLLSDRFSAERPKGSFSTLEIQRTEQGDSAMYLCASSERSSGNTIYFGEGSWLTVV.

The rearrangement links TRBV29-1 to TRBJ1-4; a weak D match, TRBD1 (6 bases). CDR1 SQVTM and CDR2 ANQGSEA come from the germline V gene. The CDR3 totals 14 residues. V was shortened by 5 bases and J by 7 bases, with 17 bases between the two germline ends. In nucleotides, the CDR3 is TGCAGCGTTCGTTGGGGGCAGTTAGGTGAAAAACTGTTTTTT. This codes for CSVRWGQLGEKLFF.

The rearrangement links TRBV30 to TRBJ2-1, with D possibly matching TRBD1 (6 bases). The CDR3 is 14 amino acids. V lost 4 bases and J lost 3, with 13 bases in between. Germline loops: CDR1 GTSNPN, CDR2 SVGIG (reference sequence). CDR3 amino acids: CAWTRGTIYNEQFF. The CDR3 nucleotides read TGTGCCTGGACGAGGGGGACCATCTACAATGAGCAGTTCTTC.

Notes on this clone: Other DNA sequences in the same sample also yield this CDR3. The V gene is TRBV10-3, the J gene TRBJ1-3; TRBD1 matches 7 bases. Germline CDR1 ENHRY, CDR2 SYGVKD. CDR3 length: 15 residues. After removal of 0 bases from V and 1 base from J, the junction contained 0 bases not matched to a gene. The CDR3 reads CAISESTGSGNTIYF. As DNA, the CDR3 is TGTGCCATCAGTGAGTCGACAGGGTCTGGAAACACCATATATTTT.

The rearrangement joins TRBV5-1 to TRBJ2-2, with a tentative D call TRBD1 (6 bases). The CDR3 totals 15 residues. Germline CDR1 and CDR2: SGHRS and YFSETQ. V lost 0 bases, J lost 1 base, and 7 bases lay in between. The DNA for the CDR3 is TGCGCCAGCAGCTTGGAGGGGGTGAACACCGGGGAGCTGTTTTTT. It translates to CASSLEGVNTGELFF.

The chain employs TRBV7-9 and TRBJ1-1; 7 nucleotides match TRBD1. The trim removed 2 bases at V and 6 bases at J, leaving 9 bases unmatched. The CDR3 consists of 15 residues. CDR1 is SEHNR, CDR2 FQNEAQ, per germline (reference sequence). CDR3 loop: CASSLTRTGRAEAFF. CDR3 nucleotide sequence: TGTGCCAGCAGCTTAACTAGGACAGGTCGCGCTGAAGCTTTCTTT.

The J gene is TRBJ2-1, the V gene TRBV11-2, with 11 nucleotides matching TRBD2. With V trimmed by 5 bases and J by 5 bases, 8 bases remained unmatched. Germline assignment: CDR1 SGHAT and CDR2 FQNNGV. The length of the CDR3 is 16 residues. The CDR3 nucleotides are TGTGCCAGCAGCACCGTAGCGGGGGGGCTTGACAATGAGCAGTTCTTC. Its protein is CASSTVAGGLDNEQFF.

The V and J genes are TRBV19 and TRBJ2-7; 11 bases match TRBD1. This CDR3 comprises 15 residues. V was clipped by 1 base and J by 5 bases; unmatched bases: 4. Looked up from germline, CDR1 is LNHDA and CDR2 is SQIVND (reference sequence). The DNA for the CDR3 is TGTGCCAGTAGTATAGGGACAGGGGGCTGGGACGAGCAGTACTTC. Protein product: CASSIGTGGWDEQYF.

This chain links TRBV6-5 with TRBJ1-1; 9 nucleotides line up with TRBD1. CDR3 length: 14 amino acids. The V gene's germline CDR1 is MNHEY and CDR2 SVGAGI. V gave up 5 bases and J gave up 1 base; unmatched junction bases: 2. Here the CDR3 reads CASSTGGSNTEAFF. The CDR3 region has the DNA TGTGCCAGCAGTACAGGGGGCTCGAACACTGAAGCTTTCTTT.

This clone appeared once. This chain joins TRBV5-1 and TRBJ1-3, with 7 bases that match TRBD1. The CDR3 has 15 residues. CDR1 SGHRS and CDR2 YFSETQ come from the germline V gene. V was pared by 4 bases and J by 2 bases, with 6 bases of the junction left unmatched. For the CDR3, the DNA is TGCGCCAGCAGCCTACAGGGGACAACTGGAAACACCATATATTTT. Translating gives CASSLQGTTGNTIYF.

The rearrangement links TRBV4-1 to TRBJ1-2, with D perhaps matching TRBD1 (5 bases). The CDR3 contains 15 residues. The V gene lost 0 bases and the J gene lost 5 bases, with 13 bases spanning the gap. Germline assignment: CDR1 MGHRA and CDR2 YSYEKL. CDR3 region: CASSQEGRDWYGYTF. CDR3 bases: TGCGCCAGCAGCCAAGAGGGCAGGGATTGGTATGGCTACACCTTC.

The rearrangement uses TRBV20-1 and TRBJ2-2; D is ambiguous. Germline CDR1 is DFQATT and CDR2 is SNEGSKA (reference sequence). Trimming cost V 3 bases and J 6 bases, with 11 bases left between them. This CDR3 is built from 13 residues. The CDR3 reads CSASFSGAGELFF. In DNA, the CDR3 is TGCAGTGCTAGTTTCTCCGGAGCCGGGGAGCTGTTTTTT.